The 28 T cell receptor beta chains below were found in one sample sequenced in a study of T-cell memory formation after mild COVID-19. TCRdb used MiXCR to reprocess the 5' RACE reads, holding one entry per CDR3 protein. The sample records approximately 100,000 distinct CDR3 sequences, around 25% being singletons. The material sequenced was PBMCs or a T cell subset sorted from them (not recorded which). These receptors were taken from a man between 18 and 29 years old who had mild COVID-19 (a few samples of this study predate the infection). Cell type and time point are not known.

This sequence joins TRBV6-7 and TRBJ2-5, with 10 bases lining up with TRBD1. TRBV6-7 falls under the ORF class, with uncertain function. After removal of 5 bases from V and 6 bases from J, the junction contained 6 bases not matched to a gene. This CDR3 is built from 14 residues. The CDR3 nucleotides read TGTGCCAGCAGTCCGGGACAGGGGTGGAAGACCCAGTACTTC. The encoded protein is CASSPGQGWKTQYF.

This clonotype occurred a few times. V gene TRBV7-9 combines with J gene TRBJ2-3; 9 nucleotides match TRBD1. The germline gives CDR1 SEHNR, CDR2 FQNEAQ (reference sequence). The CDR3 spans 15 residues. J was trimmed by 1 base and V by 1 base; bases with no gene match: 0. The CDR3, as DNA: TGTGCCAGCAGCTTAGGACAGGGGGGCACAGATACGCAGTATTTT. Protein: CASSLGQGGTDTQYF.

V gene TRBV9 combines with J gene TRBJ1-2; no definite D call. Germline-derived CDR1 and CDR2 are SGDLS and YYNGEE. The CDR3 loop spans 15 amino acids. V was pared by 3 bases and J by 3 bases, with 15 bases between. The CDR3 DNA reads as TGTGCCAGCAGCGAGTCTAAAGTTCGGGACTATGGCTACACCTTC. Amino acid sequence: CASSESKVRDYGYTF.

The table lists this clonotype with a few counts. The CDR3 nucleotides read TGCGCCAGCAGCTTGGCCCAGCGAAATTCACCCCTCCACTTT. This codes for CASSLAQRNSPLHF. The J gene is TRBJ1-6, the V gene TRBV5-1, with no clear D. V shed 0 bases and J shed 7 bases, with 8 bases lying between them. The CDR3 sequence is 14 residues long. Germline V lookup: CDR1 SGHRS, CDR2 YFSETQ. Using reference TRBV5-1 and TRBJ1-6 for the parts outside the CDR3, the full variable domain is KAGVTQTPRYLIKTRGQQVTLSCSPISGHRSVSWYQQTPGQGLQFLFEYFSETQRNKGNFPGRFSGRQFSNSRSEMNVSTLELGDSALYLCASSLAQRNSPLHFGNGTRLTVT.

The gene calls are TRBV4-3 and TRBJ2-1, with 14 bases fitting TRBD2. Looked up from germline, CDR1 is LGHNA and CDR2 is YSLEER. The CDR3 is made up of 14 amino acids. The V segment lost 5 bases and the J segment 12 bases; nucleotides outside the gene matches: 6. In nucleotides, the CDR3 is TGCGCCAGCAGCTCGACTAGCGGGGGGGCCTGGCAGTTCTTC. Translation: CASSSTSGGAWQFF.

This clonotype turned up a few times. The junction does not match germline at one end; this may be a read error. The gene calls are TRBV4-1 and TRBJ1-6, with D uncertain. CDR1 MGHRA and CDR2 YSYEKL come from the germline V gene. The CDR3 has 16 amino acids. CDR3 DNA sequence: TGCGCCAGCAGGCAAGTTGGAGGATTCTATAATTCACCCCTCCACTTT. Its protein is CASRQVGGFYNSPLHF.

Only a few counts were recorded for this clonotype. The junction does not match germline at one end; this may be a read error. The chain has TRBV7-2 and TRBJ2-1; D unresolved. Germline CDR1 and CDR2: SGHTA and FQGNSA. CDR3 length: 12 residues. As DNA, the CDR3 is TGTGCCAGCAGCCACTCCTTCAATGAGCAGTTCTTC. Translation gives CASSHSFNEQFF.

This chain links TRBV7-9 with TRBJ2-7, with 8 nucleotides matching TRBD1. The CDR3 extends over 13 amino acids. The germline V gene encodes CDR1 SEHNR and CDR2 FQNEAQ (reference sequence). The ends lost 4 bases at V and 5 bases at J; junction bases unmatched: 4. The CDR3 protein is CASSSGGWNEQYV. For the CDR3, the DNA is TGTGCCAGCAGCTCAGGGGGCTGGAACGAGCAGTACGTC.

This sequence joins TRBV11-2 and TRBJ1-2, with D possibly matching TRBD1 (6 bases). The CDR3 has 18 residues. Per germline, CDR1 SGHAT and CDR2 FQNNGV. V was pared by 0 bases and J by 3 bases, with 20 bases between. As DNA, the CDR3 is TGTGCCAGCAGCTTAGAAGTAGAAACAGGGTCGGCTGACTATGGCTACACCTTC. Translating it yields CASSLEVETGSADYGYTF.

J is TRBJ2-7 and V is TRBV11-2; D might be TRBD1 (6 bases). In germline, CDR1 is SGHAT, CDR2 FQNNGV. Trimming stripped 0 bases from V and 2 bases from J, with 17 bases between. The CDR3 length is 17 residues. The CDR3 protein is CASSLDPGTSFPYEQYV. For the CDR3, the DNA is TGTGCCAGCAGCTTAGATCCCGGGACAAGCTTCCCCTACGAGCAGTACGTC.

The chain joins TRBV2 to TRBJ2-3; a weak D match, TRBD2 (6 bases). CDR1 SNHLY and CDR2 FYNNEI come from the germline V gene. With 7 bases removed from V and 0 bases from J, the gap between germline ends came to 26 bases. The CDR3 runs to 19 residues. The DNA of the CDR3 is TGTGCCAGCATCCCCGGGGCGGGGCGCGACCGACGGAGCACAGATACGCAGTATTTT. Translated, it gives CASIPGAGRDRRSTDTQYF.

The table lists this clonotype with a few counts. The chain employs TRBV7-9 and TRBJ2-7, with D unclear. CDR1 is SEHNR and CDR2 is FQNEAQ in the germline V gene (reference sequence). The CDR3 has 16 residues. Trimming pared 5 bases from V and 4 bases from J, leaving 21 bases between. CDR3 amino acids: CASSPSGGPQKYEQYF. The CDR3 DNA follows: TGTGCCAGCAGCCCCAGTGGCGGTCCCCAGAAATACGAGCAGTACTTC. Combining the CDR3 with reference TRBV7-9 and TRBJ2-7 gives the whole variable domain DTGVSQNPRHKITKRGQNVTFRCDPISEHNRLYWYRQTLGQGPEFLTYFQNEAQLEKSRLLSDRFSAERPKGSFSTLEIQRTEQGDSAMYLCASSPSGGPQKYEQYFGPGTRLTVT.

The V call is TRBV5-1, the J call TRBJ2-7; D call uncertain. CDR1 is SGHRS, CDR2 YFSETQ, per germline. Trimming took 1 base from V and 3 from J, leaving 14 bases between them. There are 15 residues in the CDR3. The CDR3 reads CASSLFETAGYEQYF. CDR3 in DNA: TGCGCCAGCAGCTTGTTTGAGACGGCAGGCTACGAGCAGTACTTC.

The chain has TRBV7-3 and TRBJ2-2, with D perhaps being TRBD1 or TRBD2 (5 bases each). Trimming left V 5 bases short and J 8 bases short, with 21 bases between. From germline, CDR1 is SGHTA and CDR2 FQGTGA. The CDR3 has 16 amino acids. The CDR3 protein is CASSPPRGPHAGELFF. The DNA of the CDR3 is TGTGCCAGCAGCCCCCCACGGGGCCCTCACGCGGGGGAGCTGTTTTTT.

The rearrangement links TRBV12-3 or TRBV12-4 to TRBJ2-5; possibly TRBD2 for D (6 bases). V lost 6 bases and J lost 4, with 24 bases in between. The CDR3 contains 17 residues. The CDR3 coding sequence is TGTGCCAGCAGCACCACTGCCCGGACGGGACTGGGAGAGACCCAGTACTTC. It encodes CASSTTARTGLGETQYF.

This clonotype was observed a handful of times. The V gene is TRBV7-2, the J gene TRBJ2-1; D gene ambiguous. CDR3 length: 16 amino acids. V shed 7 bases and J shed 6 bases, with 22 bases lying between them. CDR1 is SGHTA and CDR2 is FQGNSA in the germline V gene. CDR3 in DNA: TGTGCCAGCATCCAATCAGTGGCATTCCCGCCCAATGAGCAGTTCTTC. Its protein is CASIQSVAFPPNEQFF.

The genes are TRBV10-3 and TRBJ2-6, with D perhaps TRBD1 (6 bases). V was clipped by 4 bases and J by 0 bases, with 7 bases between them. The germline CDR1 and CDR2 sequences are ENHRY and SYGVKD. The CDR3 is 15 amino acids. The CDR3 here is CAISGTVSGANVLTF. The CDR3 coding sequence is TGTGCCATCAGTGGGACAGTCTCTGGGGCCAACGTCCTGACTTTC.

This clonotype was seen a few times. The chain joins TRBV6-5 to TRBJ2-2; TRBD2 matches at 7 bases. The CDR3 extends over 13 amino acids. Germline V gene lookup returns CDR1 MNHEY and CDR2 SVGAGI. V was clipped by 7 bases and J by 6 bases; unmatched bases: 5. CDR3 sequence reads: CASTTSAPGELFF. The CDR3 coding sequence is TGTGCCAGCACTACTAGCGCCCCCGGGGAGCTGTTTTTT.

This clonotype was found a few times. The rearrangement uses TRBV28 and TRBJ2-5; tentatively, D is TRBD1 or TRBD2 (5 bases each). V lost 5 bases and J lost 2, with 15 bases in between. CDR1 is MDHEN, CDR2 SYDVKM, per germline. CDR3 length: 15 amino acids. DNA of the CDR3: TGTGCCAGCAGTCCACGTGAGGGGCCGCAAGAGACCCAGTACTTC. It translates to CASSPREGPQETQYF.

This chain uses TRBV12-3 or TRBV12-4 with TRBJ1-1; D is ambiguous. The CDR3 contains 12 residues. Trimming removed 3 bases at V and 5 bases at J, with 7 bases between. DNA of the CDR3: TGTGCCAGCAGTTTCGGTTTGACTGAAGCTTTCTTT. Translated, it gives CASSFGLTEAFF.

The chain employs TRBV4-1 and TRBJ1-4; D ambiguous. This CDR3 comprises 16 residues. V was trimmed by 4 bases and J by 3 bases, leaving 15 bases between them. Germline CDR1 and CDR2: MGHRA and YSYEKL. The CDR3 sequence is CASSRNNAKANEKLFF. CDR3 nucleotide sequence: TGCGCCAGCAGCCGGAATAATGCAAAGGCTAATGAAAAACTGTTTTTT.

CDR3 sequence (DNA): TGTGCCAGCAGCGAAAATCCTGGGCCTCTGAAGACCCAGTACTTC. Its translation is CASSENPGPLKTQYF. The chain employs TRBV7-9 and TRBJ2-5, with D hard to call. The CDR3 sequence is 15 residues long. Germline lookup yields CDR1 SEHNR and CDR2 FQNEAQ (reference sequence). The V end lost 5 bases, the J end lost 6 bases, and 19 bases lay between the germline ends.

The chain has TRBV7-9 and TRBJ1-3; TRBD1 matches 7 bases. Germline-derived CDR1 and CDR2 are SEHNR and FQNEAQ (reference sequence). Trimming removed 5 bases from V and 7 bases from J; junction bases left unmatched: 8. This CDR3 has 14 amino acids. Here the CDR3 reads CASSGEGADNTIYF. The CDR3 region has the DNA TGTGCCAGCAGCGGAGAGGGGGCGGACAACACCATATATTTT.

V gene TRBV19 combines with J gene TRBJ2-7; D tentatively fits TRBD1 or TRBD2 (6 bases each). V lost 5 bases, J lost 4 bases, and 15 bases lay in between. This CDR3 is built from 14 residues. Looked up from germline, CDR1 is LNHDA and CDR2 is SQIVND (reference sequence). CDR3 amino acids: CASSPGAGFYEQYF. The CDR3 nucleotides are TGTGCCAGTAGTCCGGGGGCAGGTTTTTACGAGCAGTACTTC.

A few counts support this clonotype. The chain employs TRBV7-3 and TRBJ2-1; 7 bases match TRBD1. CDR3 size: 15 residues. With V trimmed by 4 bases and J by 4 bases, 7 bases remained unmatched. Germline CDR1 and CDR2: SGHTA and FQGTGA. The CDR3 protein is CASSSWARGYNEQFF. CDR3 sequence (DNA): TGTGCCAGCAGCTCCTGGGCCAGGGGGTACAATGAGCAGTTCTTC.

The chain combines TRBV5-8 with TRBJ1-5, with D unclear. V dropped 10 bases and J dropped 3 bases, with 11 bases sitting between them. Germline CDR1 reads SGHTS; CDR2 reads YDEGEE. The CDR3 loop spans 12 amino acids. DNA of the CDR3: TGTGCCGCCGGGAGAAACAATCAGCCCCAGCATTTT. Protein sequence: CAAGRNNQPQHF.

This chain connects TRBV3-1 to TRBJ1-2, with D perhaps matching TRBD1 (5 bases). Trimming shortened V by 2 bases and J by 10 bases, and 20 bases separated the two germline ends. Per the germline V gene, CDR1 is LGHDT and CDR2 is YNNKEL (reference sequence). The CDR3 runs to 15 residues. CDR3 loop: CASSQSSRGISTYTF. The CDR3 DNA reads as TGTGCCAGCAGCCAATCGTCACGGGGCATTTCGACCTACACCTTC.

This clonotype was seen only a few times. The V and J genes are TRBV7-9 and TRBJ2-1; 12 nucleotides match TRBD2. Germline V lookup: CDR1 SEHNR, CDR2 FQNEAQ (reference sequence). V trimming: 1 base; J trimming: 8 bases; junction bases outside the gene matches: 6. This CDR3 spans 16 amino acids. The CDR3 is CASSLEASGGADEQFF. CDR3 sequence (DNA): TGTGCCAGCAGCTTAGAGGCTAGCGGGGGGGCGGATGAGCAGTTCTTC.